One and the same sample provided the 31 T cell receptor beta chains below, sequenced in a study of T cell repertoires in cytomegalovirus infection. Using its own MiXCR run on the reads, TCRdb lists one record per CDR3 protein. The repertoire consists of fewer than 300,000 distinct CDR3 sequences, with roughly 25% occurring once and the leading ten covering more than 11%. The sample was PBMCs. The receptors originated from a human donor in good health (CMV status not recorded). Some clones in this sample may be carry-over from other donors' samples.

The CDR3 DNA reads TGTGCCACCGGGACCCTTAGGTCACCCCTCCACTTT. Its translation: CATGTLRSPLHF. The rearrangement uses TRBV28 and TRBJ1-6, with D maybe TRBD1 (5 bases). The CDR3 length is 12 residues. V was trimmed by 10 bases and J by 10 bases, leaving 14 bases between them. Per germline, CDR1 MDHEN and CDR2 SYDVKM.

This chain links TRBV2 with TRBJ2-7; D possibly corresponds to TRBD2 (5 bases). Trimming stripped 4 bases from V and 6 bases from J, with 10 bases between. Germline V gene sequence: CDR1 SNHLY, CDR2 FYNNEI. CDR3 size: 12 residues. The CDR3 spells CASSATGFEQYF. The CDR3 nucleotides are TGTGCCAGCAGTGCGACGGGGTTCGAGCAGTACTTC. Combining the CDR3 with reference TRBV2 and TRBJ2-7 gives the whole variable domain EPEVTQTPSHQVTQMGQEVILRCVPISNHLYFYWYRQILGQKVEFLVSFYNNEISEKSEIFDDQFSVERPDGSNFTLKIRSTKLEDSAMYFCASSATGFEQYFGPGTRLTVT.

In its sample, this clonotype was seen many times. The J gene is TRBJ1-1, the V gene TRBV7-3; D remains unclear. From germline, CDR1 is SGHTA and CDR2 FQGTGA. Trimming stripped 3 bases from V and 2 bases from J, with 16 bases between. The CDR3 consists of 16 residues. CDR3 region: CASSFGQLGPNTEAFF. In DNA form, the CDR3 reads TGTGCCAGCAGCTTCGGGCAGCTTGGACCCAACACTGAAGCTTTCTTT.

The chain employs TRBV11-1 and TRBJ2-1, with 7 bases that match TRBD1. With 2 bases clipped from V and 1 base from J, the junction kept 26 bases outside the gene matches. The CDR3 extends over 23 amino acids. Germline lookup yields CDR1 SGHAT and CDR2 FQDESV (reference sequence). CDR3 loop: CASSLIVPACSYPRGPSYNEQFF. In DNA, the CDR3 is TGTGCCAGCAGCTTAATCGTCCCCGCTTGCAGCTACCCGAGGGGGCCGTCCTACAATGAGCAGTTCTTC.

The chain is built from TRBV2 and TRBJ2-1, with 7 bases fitting TRBD2. This CDR3 has 15 amino acids. The V segment lost 2 bases and the J segment 2 bases; nucleotides outside the gene matches: 3. Germline CDR1 is SNHLY and CDR2 is FYNNEI. The CDR3 bases are TGTGCCAGCAGTGAAAGACGGGGGGCCTACAATGAGCAGTTCTTC. Protein sequence: CASSERRGAYNEQFF.

The V gene is TRBV10-3, the J gene TRBJ1-1; D not certain. The length of the CDR3 is 13 residues. Germline values: CDR1 ENHRY, CDR2 SYGVKD. Trimming removed 10 bases from V and 1 base from J, with 13 bases in between. The CDR3 loop reads CATFSGWNTEAFF. CDR3 in DNA: TGTGCCACCTTTTCAGGCTGGAACACTGAAGCTTTCTTT.

This clonotype occurred a few times. The chain recombines TRBV2 with TRBJ2-3, with D tentatively TRBD1 (6 bases). The CDR3 length is 13 residues. Germline V lookup: CDR1 SNHLY, CDR2 FYNNEI. The ends were cut back, 4 bases at V and 6 bases at J, with 11 bases in the middle. CDR3 loop: CASSVGAGDTQYF. As DNA, the CDR3 is TGTGCCAGCAGTGTGGGGGCTGGGGATACGCAGTATTTT.

This sequence joins TRBV20-1 and TRBJ2-7, with TRBD1 identical over 7 bases. Germline CDR1 and CDR2: DFQATT and SNEGSKA (reference sequence). This CDR3 spans 15 amino acids. The V and J ends lost 3 bases and 2 bases, in that order; junction bases with no gene match: 10. The CDR3 nucleotides are TGCAGTGCTAGTCCCCTGACAGGGAATCCCTACGAGCAGTACTTC. Amino acid sequence: CSASPLTGNPYEQYF.

The V call is TRBV28, the J call TRBJ2-3; possibly TRBD1 or TRBD2 for D (5 bases each). The CDR3 has 13 residues. The V and J ends lost 3 bases and 5 bases respectively, with 9 bases between them. The V gene's germline CDR1 is MDHEN and CDR2 SYDVKM. CDR3 nucleotides: TGTGCCAGCAGTTTCGAGGGGCAAGATACGCAGTATTTT. It translates to CASSFEGQDTQYF.

This clonotype was seen a handful of times. The chain uses TRBV7-2 and TRBJ1-1, with a weak D call TRBD1 (5 bases). There are 14 residues in the CDR3. CDR1 and CDR2 (germline): SGHTA, FQGNSA. The ends were cut back, 2 bases at V and 3 bases at J, with 10 bases in the middle. The CDR3 DNA is TGTGCCAGCAGCTTAAAGGGGACGCACACTGAAGCTTTCTTT. Its translation is CASSLKGTHTEAFF.

This clonotype was observed once. This chain links TRBV11-2 with TRBJ2-5; 10 nucleotides line up with TRBD2. The CDR3 loop spans 17 amino acids. V gave up 5 bases and J gave up 4 bases; unmatched junction bases: 13. The germline CDR1 and CDR2 sequences are SGHAT and FQNNGV. This CDR3 reads CASSPTASGSLGETQYF. CDR3 nucleotide sequence: TGTGCCAGCAGCCCCACGGCTAGCGGGAGTCTCGGAGAGACCCAGTACTTC.

The chain is built from TRBV29-1 and TRBJ2-5, with 9 bases that match TRBD1. From germline, CDR1 is SQVTM and CDR2 ANQGSEA. V was clipped by 7 bases and J by 4 bases; unmatched bases: 4. The length of the CDR3 is 12 residues. CDR3 DNA: TGCAGCGGAGGACAGGGGCCAGAGACCCAGTACTTC. Its protein is CSGGQGPETQYF.

This clonotype was picked up many times. This sequence joins TRBV7-2 and TRBJ2-5; 12 bases are a match to TRBD2. Germline CDR1 and CDR2: SGHTA and FQGNSA. The CDR3 extends over 16 amino acids. Trimming removed 0 bases from V and 7 bases from J; junction bases left unmatched: 6. This chain's CDR3 is CASSLATSGSLRTQYF. Written as DNA, the CDR3 is TGTGCCAGCAGCTTAGCGACTAGCGGGAGTTTGCGGACCCAGTACTTC.

This clonotype was found a few times. V gene TRBV7-2 combines with J gene TRBJ1-1; D is uncertain. The length of the CDR3 is 13 residues. Germline lookup yields CDR1 SGHTA and CDR2 FQGNSA. Deletions cut 2 bases from V and 11 bases from J, with 15 bases between. The CDR3 nucleotides are TGTGCCAGCAGCTTAACTTGGTCGGACCGGGCTTTCTTT. Translating gives CASSLTWSDRAFF.

This clonotype has more than one count but fewer than ten. The rearrangement uses TRBV7-2 and TRBJ2-7; 15 bases map to TRBD2. Looked up from germline, CDR1 is SGHTA and CDR2 is FQGNSA. The CDR3 sequence is 18 residues long. The V gene end was trimmed by 2 bases and the J gene end by 2 bases; junction bases not matched to a gene: 7. CDR3 in DNA: TGTGCCAGCAGCTTACCCCCGGGACTAGCGGGGGGACCCTACGAGCAGTACTTC. Protein product: CASSLPPGLAGGPYEQYF.

This clonotype was seen a few times. The CDR3 is CASSQGGLAGVETQYF. The CDR3, as DNA: TGCGCCAGCAGCCAAGGCGGACTAGCGGGAGTGGAGACCCAGTACTTC. The chain joins TRBV4-1 to TRBJ2-5; 13 bases are shared with TRBD2. From germline, CDR1 is MGHRA and CDR2 YSYEKL. The V segment lost 1 base and the J segment 5 bases; nucleotides outside the gene matches: 4. This CDR3 spans 16 amino acids.

This clonotype has a single count. The chain is built from TRBV5-1 and TRBJ2-1; possibly TRBD2 for D (7 bases). CDR1 SGHRS and CDR2 YFSETQ come from the germline V gene. The V and J ends lost 4 bases and 7 bases respectively, with 18 bases between them. The CDR3 consists of 15 residues. Here the CDR3 DNA reads TGCGCCAGCAGCCCCCTGGAGGGGGGGGGAAATGAGCAGTTCTTC. Translating it yields CASSPLEGGGNEQFF.

At least ten counts were recorded for this clonotype. This chain's CDR3 is CASSLVARREQYF. The CDR3 nucleotides read TGTGCCAGCAGCTTAGTTGCTAGGCGCGAGCAGTACTTC. The chain is built from TRBV7-2 and TRBJ2-7, with D unresolved. Germline CDR1 is SGHTA and CDR2 is FQGNSA. The CDR3 runs to 13 residues. V was trimmed by 1 base and J by 6 bases, leaving 10 bases between them.

This clonotype has at least ten counts. The chain has TRBV7-2 and TRBJ2-2, with D hard to call. Germline CDR1 reads SGHTA; CDR2 reads FQGNSA. V lost 5 bases and J lost 2, with 9 bases in between. This CDR3 is 14 amino acids long. The DNA for the CDR3 is TGTGCCAGCAGCCCAGTGCGTAACACCGGGGAGCTGTTTTTT. Translated, it gives CASSPVRNTGELFF. The full variable domain, its missing parts supplied by reference TRBV7-2 and TRBJ2-2, is GAGVSQSPSNKVTEKGKDVELRCDPISGHTALYWYRQSLGQGLEFLIYFQGNSAPDKSGLPSDRFSAERTGGSVSTLTIQRTQQEDSAVYLCASSPVRNTGELFFGEGSRLTVL.

This clonotype was recorded at least ten times. This sequence joins TRBV7-8 and TRBJ2-5; TRBD2 aligns across 8 bases. CDR3 length: 14 amino acids. Germline V gene sequence: CDR1 SGHVS, CDR2 FQNEAQ. After removal of 7 bases from V and 3 bases from J, the junction contained 7 bases not matched to a gene. The CDR3: CASNLSGEKETQYF. The CDR3 region has the DNA TGTGCCAGCAACCTTAGCGGGGAGAAAGAGACCCAGTACTTC. Based on the CDR3 plus reference TRBV7-8 and TRBJ2-5, the full variable domain is GAGVSQSPRYKVAKRGQDVALRCDPISGHVSLFWYQQALGQGPEFLTYFQNEAQLDKSGLPSDRFFAERPEGSVSTLKIQRTQQEDSAVYLCASNLSGEKETQYFGPGTRLLVL.

The V call is TRBV5-6, the J call TRBJ2-1; 14 bases map to TRBD2. The CDR3 is made up of 16 amino acids. Per the germline V gene, CDR1 is SGHDT and CDR2 is YYEEEE. Trimming took 4 bases from V and 9 from J; bases not matched to a gene: 9. In DNA, the CDR3 is TGTGCCAGCAGCGACACGGGACTAGCGGGAGAGGTTGAGCAGTTCTTC. Residues: CASSDTGLAGEVEQFF. The complete variable domain, with remaining parts taken from reference TRBV5-6 and TRBJ2-1, reads DAGVTQSPTHLIKTRGQQVTLRCSPKSGHDTVSWYQQALGQGPQFIFQYYEEEERQRGNFPDRFSGHQFPNYSSELNVNALLLGDSALYLCASSDTGLAGEVEQFFGPGTRLTVL.

J is TRBJ1-5 and V is TRBV7-8, with a weak D call TRBD1 (5 bases). The CDR3 loop spans 14 amino acids. Germline assignment: CDR1 SGHVS and CDR2 FQNEAQ. The ends were cut back, 4 bases at V and 4 bases at J, with 11 bases in the middle. CDR3 bases: TGTGCCAGCAGCTCCGGGACCCCGAATCAGCCCCAGCATTTT. Translated: CASSSGTPNQPQHF.

The chain has TRBV6-5 and TRBJ1-4, with 7 bases lining up with TRBD1. CDR3 size: 16 residues. V trimming: 2 bases; J trimming: 10 bases; junction bases outside the gene matches: 13. CDR1 MNHEY and CDR2 SVGAGI come from the germline V gene. The CDR3 sequence: CASSYARQGLSVKLFF. DNA for the CDR3: TGTGCCAGCAGTTACGCCCGACAGGGACTCTCTGTAAAACTGTTTTTT.

In this sample, this clonotype turned up many times. The chain uses TRBV12-3 or TRBV12-4 and TRBJ1-5, with unresolved D. V lost 5 bases and J 7 bases, leaving 15 bases between the germline ends. This CDR3 has 14 amino acids. This CDR3 is CASSEGEVRQPQHF. CDR3 nucleotide sequence: TGTGCCAGCAGTGAAGGCGAGGTTCGGCAGCCCCAGCATTTT.

This sequence joins TRBV20-1 and TRBJ2-1; unclear D gene. From germline, CDR1 is DFQATT and CDR2 SNEGSKA (reference sequence). The CDR3 loop spans 17 amino acids. The V end lost 1 base, the J end lost 1 base, and 17 bases lay between the germline ends. This CDR3 is CSARGPKVYRSYNEQFF. The CDR3 DNA reads as TGCAGTGCTAGAGGGCCTAAGGTTTATAGGTCCTACAATGAGCAGTTCTTC.

This clonotype was seen more than once but under ten times. The V gene is TRBV6-2 or TRBV6-3, the J gene TRBJ2-3; 10 bases line up with TRBD1. J was trimmed by 2 bases and V by 2 bases; bases with no gene match: 7. This CDR3 spans 17 amino acids. CDR1 is MNHEY and CDR2 is SVGEGT in the germline V gene. CDR3 region: CASSYQGQGTFTDTQYF. The CDR3 DNA is TGTGCCAGCAGTTACCAGGGACAGGGGACCTTCACAGATACGCAGTATTTT.

This clonotype was counted between two and nine times. The chain employs TRBV29-1 and TRBJ1-1; no clear D. Germline loops: CDR1 SQVTM, CDR2 ANQGSEA. There are 12 residues in the CDR3. The V end was cut by 4 bases, the J end by 10 bases, with 16 bases between. The CDR3 DNA sequence: TGCAGCGTTGTTGGACCCGGGCGGGGAGCTTTCTTT. The encoded protein is CSVVGPGRGAFF.

This clonotype was seen only a few times. V is TRBV7-3 and J is TRBJ2-7; weak D call: TRBD2 (5 bases). The V gene lost 6 bases and the J gene lost 6 bases, with 18 bases spanning the gap. In germline, CDR1 is SGHTA, CDR2 FQGTGA. The length of the CDR3 is 14 residues. The CDR3 bases are TGTGCCAGCAGTTCGAGCGACCCGGGGTCCGAGCAGTACGTC. It yields the protein CASSSSDPGSEQYV.

This chain links TRBV14 with TRBJ2-5; D might be TRBD2 (6 bases). The CDR3 sequence is 14 residues long. Germline lookup yields CDR1 SGHDN and CDR2 FVKESK. V was cut by 4 bases and J by 7 bases, with 16 bases left in between. For the CDR3, the DNA is TGTGCCAGCAGCCCCCCGGGAGCCCTTGCGACCCAGTACTTC. Amino acid sequence: CASSPPGALATQYF. Filled out from reference TRBV14 and TRBJ2-5, the complete variable domain reads EAGVTQFPSHSVIEKGQTVTLRCDPISGHDNLYWYRRVMGKEIKFLLHFVKESKQDESGMPNNRFLAERTGGTYSTLKVQPAELEDSGVYFCASSPPGALATQYFGPGTRLLVL.

This clonotype was seen more than once but under ten times. The chain joins TRBV19 to TRBJ1-5, with unresolved D. The CDR3 is made up of 14 amino acids. Trimming took 5 bases from V and 5 from J, leaving 13 bases between them. Germline values: CDR1 LNHDA, CDR2 SQIVND (reference sequence). The CDR3 DNA reads TGTGCCAGTAGTCCGGGTCACGGGCATCAGCCCCAGCATTTT. Translation gives CASSPGHGHQPQHF.

This clonotype was observed many times. The chain couples TRBV7-9 to TRBJ2-3, with D perhaps TRBD1 or TRBD2 (5 bases each). The germline gives CDR1 SEHNR, CDR2 FQNEAQ (reference sequence). V was clipped by 2 bases and J by 6 bases, with 33 bases between them. There are 21 residues in the CDR3. This CDR3 is CASSLLLLVRADSDRGDTQYF. CDR3 nucleotide sequence: TGTGCCAGCAGCTTATTGCTCCTCGTCCGGGCCGACAGTGATCGGGGCGATACGCAGTATTTT.